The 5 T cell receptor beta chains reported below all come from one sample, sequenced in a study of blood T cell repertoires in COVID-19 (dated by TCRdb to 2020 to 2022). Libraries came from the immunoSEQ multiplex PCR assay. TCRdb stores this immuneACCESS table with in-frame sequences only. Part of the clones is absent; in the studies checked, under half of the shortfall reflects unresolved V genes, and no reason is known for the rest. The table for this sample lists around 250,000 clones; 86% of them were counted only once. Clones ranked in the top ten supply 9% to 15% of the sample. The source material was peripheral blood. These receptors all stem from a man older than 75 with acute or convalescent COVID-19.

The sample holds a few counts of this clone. The CDR3 nucleotides read TGCAGCGTCAGCCCTTGGGGGCCTGGCACAGATACGCAGTATTTT. Translation: CSVSPWGPGTDTQYF. The rearrangement joins TRBV29-1 to TRBJ2-3; the D gene is possibly TRBD1 (6 bases). Between the trimmed V and J ends, which lost 6 bases and 1 base, there was a span of 17 bases. The V gene's germline CDR1 is SQVTM and CDR2 ANQGSEA. The CDR3 runs to 15 residues.

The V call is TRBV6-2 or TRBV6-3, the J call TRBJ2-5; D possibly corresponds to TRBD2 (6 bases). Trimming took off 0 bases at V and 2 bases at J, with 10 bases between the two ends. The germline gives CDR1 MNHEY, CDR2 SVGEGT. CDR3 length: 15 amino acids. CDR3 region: CASSYSTGEQETQYF. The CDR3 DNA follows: TGTGCCAGCAGTTACTCGACGGGGGAACAAGAGACCCAGTACTTC.

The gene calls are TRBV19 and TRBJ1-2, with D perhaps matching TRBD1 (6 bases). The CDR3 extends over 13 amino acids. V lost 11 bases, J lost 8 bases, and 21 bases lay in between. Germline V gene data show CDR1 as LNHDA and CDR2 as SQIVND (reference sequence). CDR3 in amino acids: CAASFGQPLGYTF. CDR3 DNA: TGTGCCGCCAGTTTCGGACAGCCTTTGGGCTACACCTTC.

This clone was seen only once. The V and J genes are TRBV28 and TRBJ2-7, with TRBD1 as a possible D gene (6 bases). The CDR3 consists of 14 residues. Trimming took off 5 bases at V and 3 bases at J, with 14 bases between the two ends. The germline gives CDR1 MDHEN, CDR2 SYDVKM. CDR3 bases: TGTGCCAGCAGTGTCGCAGGGGCCGACTACGAGCAGTACTTC. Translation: CASSVAGADYEQYF.

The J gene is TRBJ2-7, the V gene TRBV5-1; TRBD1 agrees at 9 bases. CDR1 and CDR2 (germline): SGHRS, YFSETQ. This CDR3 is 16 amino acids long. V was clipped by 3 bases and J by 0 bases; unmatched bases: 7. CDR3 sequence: CASSSTGGSSSYEQYF. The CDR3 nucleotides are TGCGCCAGCAGCTCGACAGGGGGTTCAAGCTCCTACGAGCAGTACTTC.